This entry describes one TCR beta chain. No antigen is known for it. Base quality data are lacking; no much larger clone is found one base away. Libraries were prepared through 5' RACE. The instrument given in TCRdb is NextSeq 500. To correct for sequencing error and PCR bias, the TCR library protocol tagged individual cDNA molecules with unique molecular identifiers. Both TCR alpha and beta chains were sequenced, and tight co-correlation was observed between alpha and beta sequence abundances in each sample. Under the source paper's analysis protocol: Decombinator V4 was used to annotate TCR sequences for V gene, J gene and CDR3. TCRs were defined as expanded if a significant change between any two time points was detected under a Poisson model with p below 0.0001. TCR abundances were normalised to the total number of TCRs sequenced per sample and expressed as counts per million. MAIT TCRs were defined by TRAV1-2 paired with TRAJ12, TRAJ20 or TRAJ33, and iNKT TCRs by TRAV10 paired with TRAJ18. VDJdb, accessed on 1 November 2021, was searched for TCRs annotated for CMV, EBV and SARS-CoV-2, and TCRs annotated for more than one antigen were excluded. Using fastp at Q25 and MiXCR, TCRdb reprocessed the public reads and kept productive beta chains. A single entry per CDR3 protein holds the most common genes and DNA from its merged rows. TCRdb's processing, not the study's, gives the V and J calls here. The sample table lists about 77,000 distinct CDR3 sequences, about 9.6% of them with a count of one. In total, the top ten clones hold roughly 4.8% of the sample.

Set within a cohort of healthcare workers in London, UK, this nested case-control study involved weekly PCR testing of nasopharyngeal swabs along with blood sampling. Healthcare workers were enrolled in the week of the UK lockdown, from 23 to 31 March 2020, and were followed every week for up to roughly 15 weeks. This specimen belongs to a study of early T cells in non-severe SARS-CoV-2 infection (dated by TCRdb to about 2021). Turning to the overall study: TCR sequencing used bulk RNA from unsorted whole blood, so alpha and beta chains could not be paired.

Overall study outcomes, separate from this receptor: VDJdb matching was skewed toward anti-spike CD8 responses and likely underestimated virus-specific expansions by missing private and CD4 specificities.

Trimming costs V 5 bases and J 5 bases, and their ends lie 18 bases apart. CDR1 and CDR2 (SGHVS, FQNEAQ) derive from the germline V gene. Its CDR3 holds 15 amino acids, cysteine through phenylalanine. CDR3 DNA only is kept here, 45 bases in frame from base 1. The TCR comes from an adult who was a healthcare worker with PCR-confirmed SARS-CoV-2 infection or an uninfected control (not recorded which). The rearranged segments are TRBV7-8 and TRBJ2-5, with an unclear D gene assignment. The specimen was whole blood. The CDR3 in this case is CASSLLTALGETQYF. Here is the DNA: TGTGCCAGCAGCCTACTGACCGCATTGGGTGAGACCCAGTACTTC. The CDR3 plus the reference TRBV7-8 and TRBJ2-5 genes for the other parts give the full variable domain: GAGVSQSPRYKVAKRGQDVALRCDPISGHVSLFWYQQALGQGPEFLTYFQNEAQLDKSGLPSDRFFAERPEGSVSTLKIQRTQQEDSAVYLCASSLLTALGETQYFGPGTRLLVL.